The 14 T cell receptor beta chains reported below all come from one sample, sequenced in a study of monozygotic twins with inflammatory bowel disease. TCRdb reprocessed the 5' RACE reads and reports one entry per CDR3 protein, with no DNA. The sample's table shows tens of thousands of distinct CDR3 sequences. Sequencing input: blood. Receptors originate from a human donor with ulcerative colitis or Crohn's disease, or a healthy co-twin of an affected twin (not recorded which).

The chain's CDR3 is CASSLAYTGAGETQYF. The chain employs TRBV5-1 and TRBJ2-5; TCRdb proposes TRBD1, but this gene call is untestable without DNA. This CDR3 is built from 16 residues. Germline lookup yields CDR1 SGHRS and CDR2 YFSETQ.

The J gene is TRBJ2-2, the V gene TRBV3-1; TCRdb proposes TRBD1, but this gene call is untestable without DNA. The CDR3 contains 16 residues. CDR1 LGHDT and CDR2 YNNKEL come from the germline V gene (reference sequence). CDR3 residues: CASSRLQGAKTGELFF.

This chain links TRBV4-1 with TRBJ2-5. Germline assignment: CDR1 MGHRA and CDR2 YSYEKL. The CDR3 extends over 14 amino acids. CDR3 region: CASSQGPTEETQYF.

The chain recombines TRBV12-3 or TRBV12-4 with TRBJ1-2; without DNA, the TCRdb call of TRBD1 cannot be checked. The CDR3 spans 14 residues. The CDR3 loop reads CASTQDNPKYGYTF.

This chain uses TRBV7-8 with TRBJ2-7; TCRdb's assignment of TRBD1 cannot be checked, as there is no DNA. Germline assignment: CDR1 SGHVS and CDR2 FQNEAQ. This CDR3 has 15 residues. The CDR3 here is CASSRGQSSSYEQYF.

The chain recombines TRBV5-1 with TRBJ2-7; without DNA, the TCRdb call of TRBD1 cannot be checked. The CDR3 contains 13 residues. In germline, CDR1 is SGHRS, CDR2 YFSETQ. This chain's CDR3 is CASSLQGRDEQYF.

V and J are TRBV5-4 and TRBJ1-1; no DNA is available, so the TRBD1 call from TCRdb remains unchecked. Germline lookup yields CDR1 SGHNT and CDR2 YYREEE (reference sequence). This CDR3 spans 15 amino acids. The CDR3 reads CASSLTFSGKDEAFF.

The chain has TRBV5-5 and TRBJ1-1; there is no DNA to check the TCRdb D call of TRBD1. Germline values: CDR1 SGHKS, CDR2 YYEKEE (reference sequence). The CDR3 covers 13 residues. The CDR3 loop is CASSMRGNTEAFF.

The rearrangement uses TRBV6-5 and TRBJ2-1; TCRdb outputs TRBD1, but without DNA this stays unchecked. Germline V gene lookup returns CDR1 MNHEY and CDR2 SVGAGI. CDR3 size: 16 residues. The CDR3 protein is CASSYTGTGPHNEQFF.

CDR3: CASSSGTGTGWVGAMNTEAFF. The V and J genes are TRBV11-2 and TRBJ1-1; without DNA, the TCRdb call of TRBD1 cannot be checked. The CDR3 runs to 21 residues. From germline, CDR1 is SGHAT and CDR2 FQNNGV.

The V call is TRBV2, the J call TRBJ2-6. CDR1 is SNHLY, CDR2 FYNNEI, per germline. The CDR3 spans 14 residues. The CDR3 here is CASSATSGANVLTF.

The V and J genes are TRBV5-6 and TRBJ1-5. The CDR3 is 16 amino acids. CDR1 is SGHDT and CDR2 is YYEEEE in the germline V gene. CDR3 residues: CASSFRALGSNQPQHF.

The chain employs TRBV5-1 and TRBJ2-7; the TRBD1 assignment by TCRdb is unverifiable without DNA. CDR1 is SGHRS, CDR2 YFSETQ, per germline. The CDR3 sequence is 14 residues long. The CDR3 loop is CASMTGPRSYEQYF.

The chain recombines TRBV7-2 with TRBJ1-1. This CDR3 region has 12 residues. Germline V gene sequence: CDR1 SGHTA, CDR2 FQGNSA. This CDR3 reads CASSFSRTEAFF.